This T cell receptor beta chain was observed in a study of Ad26.COV2.S vaccination and SARS-CoV-2 variants. V lost 8 bases, J lost 3 bases, and 13 bases lay in between. Germline CDR1 is MNHEY and CDR2 is SMNVEV (reference sequence). The CDR3 covers 13 residues. Libraries were prepared by immunoSEQ multiplex PCR; TCRdb keeps only in-frame clonotypes and omits some of them. The sample comprises about 350,000 clones, about 87% of which are singletons, and approximately 5.9% rests with the top ten. This clone turned up a few times. Documented treatment: roughly 19 received Ad26.COV2.S at low or high dose, single or two shots; about 5 received placebo; per-sample allocation not given. Specimen acquisition occurred on day 63 following the initial vaccine or placebo injection.

The rearrangement links TRBV27 to TRBJ1-2; D remains ambiguous. Specimen: peripheral blood, collected in a trial of Ad26.COV2.S vaccine versus placebo. This receptor was obtained from a person between 18 and 59 years old who received the Ad26.COV2.S COVID-19 vaccine or a placebo. The CDR3 reads CASLPAADYGYTF. For the CDR3, the DNA is TGTGCCAGCCTCCCCGCGGCGGACTATGGCTACACCTTC.